This is a list of T cell receptor beta chains from one sample in a study of blood T cell repertoires in COVID-19. This table comes from immunoSEQ multiplex PCR, and its TCRdb copy is limited to in-frame clones, with some not included. The sample consists of 150,000 to 200,000 clones, 88% of them appearing once. Sample: PBMCs or T cells enriched from blood (not recorded which). The receptor set was obtained from a woman between 18 and 30 years old who had recovered from COVID-19. Both conserved end residues are part of each CDR3. D genes are given only for firm matches. Clone size is stated in some rows and not others, as once, few, many or a class when expanded.

size,V,D,J,DNA,CDR3
.,TRBV5-1,.,TRBJ1-2,TGCGCCAGCAGCTTGGGCACAGGGTATGGCTACACCTTC,CASSLGTGYGYTF
.,TRBV2,.,TRBJ1-6,TGTGCCAGCGCCTCCGGGACACGAAATTCACCCCTCCACTTT,CASASGTRNSPLHF
.,TRBV6-5,.,TRBJ1-2,TGTGCCATAGAATTGCCGGAGTATGGCTACACCTTC,CAIELPEYGYTF
.,TRBV19,TRBD2,TRBJ2-1,TGTGCCAGTAGTATAGGAGGCGGGAGCTCCTACAATGAGCAGTTCTTC,CASSIGGGSSYNEQFF
.,TRBV28,.,TRBJ2-6,TGTGCCAGCAGTTTGAGGGGGGCCAACGTCCTGACTTTC,CASSLRGANVLTF
.,TRBV6-2/TRBV6-3,.,TRBJ2-7,TGTGCCAGCAGTTCCGCGGCTTCCTACGAGCAGTACTTC,CASSSAASYEQYF
once,TRBV30,TRBD2,TRBJ2-2,TGTGCCTGGAGTGCTAACGGGAGGGCCGGCGGGGAGCTGTTTTTT,CAWSANGRAGGELFF
.,TRBV18,.,TRBJ2-1,TGTGCCAGCTCACCGGACGGGGGAAATGAGCAGTTCTTC,CASSPDGGNEQFF
.,TRBV28,.,TRBJ2-7,TGTGCCACCACAGGACGGAGAGCCTACGAGCAGTACTTC,CATTGRRAYEQYF
.,TRBV6-1,TRBD2,TRBJ2-7,TGTGCCAGCAGTGAAGGTCCGGGACTAGCGTCCTACGAGCAGTACTTC,CASSEGPGLASYEQYF
.,TRBV20-1,TRBD2,TRBJ2-1,TGCAGTGCTAGTGGGGGACTAGCGGAGGACTACAATGAGCAGTTCTTC,CSASGGLAEDYNEQFF
.,TRBV27,.,TRBJ2-7,TGTGCCAGCAGTTCGGTATACAGCCTGTTAAACGAGCAGTACTTC,CASSSVYSLLNEQYF
.,TRBV25-1,TRBD1,TRBJ2-1,TGTGCCAGCAGTGAAAGTAGGACAGGGAAGGAGAATGAGCAGTTCTTC,CASSESRTGKENEQFF
.,TRBV10-3,TRBD1,TRBJ1-3,TGTGCCATCAGTGGACGGGACAGGGCCTTCCCCACCATATATTTT,CAISGRDRAFPTIYF
few,TRBV2,TRBD1,TRBJ2-5,TGTGCCAGCAGCCAGGGACAGGGGGGGAGTGGGCAAGAGACCCAGTACTTC,CASSQGQGGSGQETQYF
.,TRBV27,.,TRBJ2-3,TGTGCCAGCAGTGCGACCGGGACTTCCACAGATACGCAGTATTTT,CASSATGTSTDTQYF
.,TRBV29-1,TRBD2,TRBJ2-5,TGCAGCGTTGAAGATGTCGGGACTAGCGGGACGAAAGAGACCCAGTACTTC,CSVEDVGTSGTKETQYF
.,TRBV4-1,.,TRBJ1-3,TGCGCCAGCAGCCAAGATCGTTTAGCTGGAAACACCATATATTTT,CASSQDRLAGNTIYF
.,TRBV28,TRBD1,TRBJ1-2,TGTGCCAGCAGTCCATCGATCCCGGGACAGGGGAATGGCTACACCTTC,CASSPSIPGQGNGYTF
.,TRBV25-1,.,TRBJ2-7,TGTGCCAGCAGTGTCGGGGGGCTGAAATACGAGCAGTACTTC,CASSVGGLKYEQYF
once,TRBV6-1,.,TRBJ2-3,TGTGCCAGCAGTGAAGGGCCGGACTTAAACACAGATACGCAGTATTTT,CASSEGPDLNTDTQYF
.,TRBV3-1/TRBV3-2,TRBD1,TRBJ2-2,TGTGCCAGCAGCCAACCTGGGACAGGCGTCGGGGAGCTGTTTTTT,CASSQPGTGVGELFF
once,TRBV15,TRBD2,TRBJ2-3,TGTGCCACCAGCAGAGCATTACTAGCGGGAGAACGTGATACGCAGTATTTT,CATSRALLAGERDTQYF
.,TRBV28,.,TRBJ1-2,TGTGCCAGCAGTTTTGGCGGCGCCTCCTATGGCTACACCTTC,CASSFGGASYGYTF
.,TRBV2,.,TRBJ1-1,TGTGCCAGCAGTGAAAGGACAGCGTTGAACACTGAAGCTTTCTTT,CASSERTALNTEAFF
.,TRBV19,.,TRBJ1-1,TGTGCCAGCAGAGTTATCAGGGGTGCGGGGGATTTGAACACTGAAGCTTTCTTT,CASRVIRGAGDLNTEAFF
.,TRBV3-1/TRBV3-2,TRBD1,TRBJ2-5,TGTGCCAGCAGCCAAGTCTGGGGAACAGGGGATAGACAGACCCAGTACTTC,CASSQVWGTGDRQTQYF
.,TRBV11-2,TRBD2,TRBJ2-3,TGTGCCAGCAGCTTGGCCGGACTAGCGAGGTTAAGCACAGATACGCAGTATTTT,CASSLAGLARLSTDTQYF
.,TRBV5-1,TRBD1,TRBJ2-7,TGCGCCAGCAGCCAAGGACAGGGCGGGTACGAGCAGTACTTC,CASSQGQGGYEQYF
.,TRBV5-3,TRBD2,TRBJ2-5,TGTGCCAGAAGCTTAGGGACTATGGAGACCCAGTACTTC,CARSLGTMETQYF